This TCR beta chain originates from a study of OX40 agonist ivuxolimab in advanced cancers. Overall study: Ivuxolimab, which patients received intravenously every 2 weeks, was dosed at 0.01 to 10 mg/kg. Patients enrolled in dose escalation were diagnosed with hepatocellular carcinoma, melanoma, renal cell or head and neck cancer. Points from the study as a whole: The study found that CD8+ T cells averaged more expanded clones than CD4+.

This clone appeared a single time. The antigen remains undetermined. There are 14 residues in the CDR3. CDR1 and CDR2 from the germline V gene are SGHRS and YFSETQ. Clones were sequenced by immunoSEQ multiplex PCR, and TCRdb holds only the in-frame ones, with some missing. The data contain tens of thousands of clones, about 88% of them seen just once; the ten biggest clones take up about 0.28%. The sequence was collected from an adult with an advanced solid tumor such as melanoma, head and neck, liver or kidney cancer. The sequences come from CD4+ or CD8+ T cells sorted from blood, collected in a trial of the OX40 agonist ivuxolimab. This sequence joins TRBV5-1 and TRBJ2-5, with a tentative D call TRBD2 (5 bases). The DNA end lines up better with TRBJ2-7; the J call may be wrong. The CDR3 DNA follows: TGCGCCAGCAGAAAGGGAGCAAGCTCCTACGAGCAGTACTTC. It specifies CASRKGASSYEQYF.